This TCR beta chain appears in the sequencing data of a study of blood T cell repertoires in COVID-19. Libraries were prepared by immunoSEQ multiplex PCR; TCRdb keeps only in-frame clonotypes and omits some of them. The repertoire holds a few hundred thousand clones, with less than 90% as singletons. Per the germline V gene, CDR1 is SNHLY and CDR2 is FYNNEI. The CDR3 extends over 12 amino acids. V was cut by 5 bases and J by 0 bases, with 5 bases left in between. The source material was peripheral blood. V is TRBV2 and J is TRBJ2-7, with unresolved D. The clonotype originates from a man aged 55 to 69 with acute or convalescent COVID-19. CDR3 residues: CASSSSSYEQYF. DNA for the CDR3: TGTGCCAGCAGTTCTAGCTCCTACGAGCAGTACTTC. The whole variable domain, remainder taken from reference TRBV2 and TRBJ2-7, is EPEVTQTPSHQVTQMGQEVILRCVPISNHLYFYWYRQILGQKVEFLVSFYNNEISEKSEIFDDQFSVERPDGSNFTLKIRSTKLEDSAMYFCASSSSSYEQYFGPGTRLTVT.